Listed below are T cell receptor beta chains from one sample, sequenced in a study of CD8 T cells in Susac syndrome. TCRdb re-called the immunoSEQ multiplex PCR reads with MiXCR, one entry per CDR3 protein. Of 200,000 to 300,000 distinct CDR3 sequences in the sample, about 96% are singletons; the top ten hold around 0.093%. The sequenced material came from CD4+ T cells from PBMCs. These receptor sequences come from a human donor with Susac syndrome. CDR3s include the opening cysteine and the closing phenylalanine or tryptophan. The order of the fields is V gene, J gene, CDR3 protein.

v_call: TRBV23-1; j_call: TRBJ2-1; cdr3_aa: CASSRGVSPSYNEQFF
v_call: TRBV19; j_call: TRBJ2-1; cdr3_aa: CASSISGSGYEQFF
v_call: TRBV7-9; j_call: TRBJ1-3; cdr3_aa: CASSLAGTGAGNTIYF
v_call: TRBV20-1; j_call: TRBJ2-7; cdr3_aa: CSAPRRGGFTYEQYF
v_call: TRBV5-1; j_call: TRBJ2-1; cdr3_aa: CASSLFGWEQFF
v_call: TRBV7-3; j_call: TRBJ2-1; cdr3_aa: CASSSTGGSYNEQFF
v_call: TRBV5-6; j_call: TRBJ2-7; cdr3_aa: CASSSLAGGSWQYF
v_call: TRBV4-1; j_call: TRBJ2-7; cdr3_aa: CASSHPLYSGEQYF
v_call: TRBV6-5; j_call: TRBJ2-5; cdr3_aa: CASRRTGVTQETQYF
v_call: TRBV27; j_call: TRBJ2-3; cdr3_aa: CASKGLAGGPGTDTQYF
v_call: TRBV29-1; j_call: TRBJ2-2; cdr3_aa: CSVEDPRQGNTGELFF
v_call: TRBV18; j_call: TRBJ1-1; cdr3_aa: CASSPSRGTEAFF
v_call: TRBV29-1; j_call: TRBJ1-3; cdr3_aa: CSVETAGNTIYF
v_call: TRBV25-1; j_call: TRBJ2-1; cdr3_aa: CASSELGTREDEQFF
v_call: TRBV27; j_call: TRBJ1-2; cdr3_aa: CASSLSIRESGYTF
v_call: TRBV29-1; j_call: TRBJ1-1; cdr3_aa: CSVAGLANGIAEAFF
v_call: TRBV29-1; j_call: TRBJ1-2; cdr3_aa: CSVKDTPYGYTF
v_call: TRBV11-3; j_call: TRBJ2-1; cdr3_aa: CASSTLGFNEQFF
v_call: TRBV3-1; j_call: TRBJ1-1; cdr3_aa: CASSRRTGGNTEAFF
v_call: TRBV29-1; j_call: TRBJ1-5; cdr3_aa: CSVAGTGANQPQHF
v_call: TRBV7-9; j_call: TRBJ1-1; cdr3_aa: CASSIGTWNTEAFF
v_call: TRBV15; j_call: TRBJ2-7; cdr3_aa: CATSRGAGKGYEQYF
v_call: TRBV7-3; j_call: TRBJ1-1; cdr3_aa: CASSLTAALTEAFF
v_call: TRBV28; j_call: TRBJ2-1; cdr3_aa: CASSTSGLSGHEQFF
v_call: TRBV7-2; j_call: TRBJ2-7; cdr3_aa: CASSTYLSGRIGEQYF
v_call: TRBV5-4; j_call: TRBJ2-3; cdr3_aa: CASSLLAGSGTDTQYF
v_call: TRBV5-8; j_call: TRBJ2-2; cdr3_aa: CASSRGTSGSPGELFF
v_call: TRBV6-5; j_call: TRBJ1-3; cdr3_aa: CASRSGNTIYF
v_call: TRBV20-1; j_call: TRBJ2-1; cdr3_aa: CSALPGSYNEQFF